This TCR beta chain was recovered during a study of regulatory T cells in long-lasting Graves disease (dated by TCRdb to the early 2020s). With respect to the entire study: Patients with newly diagnosed Graves' disease had been on antithyroid drugs for under 3 months. Patients with persistent Graves' disease were compared with patients with newly diagnosed Graves' disease using TCR sequencing and RNA sequencing of peripheral blood. The study was registered as a clinical trial and conducted in China. A total of roughly 33 samples were covered by TCR sequencing, comprising approximately 13 persistent and 20 or so newly diagnosed Graves' disease patients.

Study-wide conclusions, independent of this receptor: The small sample size was acknowledged by the authors as a limitation that may reduce accuracy. Sequencing and analysis were limited to the TCR beta chain. Compared with newly diagnosed patients, persistent Graves' disease patients had lower TCR Shannon entropy and fewer highly expanded clones, which suggests clonal expansion. Only peripheral blood was studied, because thyroid tissue, the primary lesion, was inaccessible. Persistent patients shared more public clonotypes among themselves (around 3,000) than newly diagnosed patients did (over 900). Preferential use of TRBV28, TRBJ1-2 and TRBJ2-5 was observed in persistent disease, whereas TRBV20-1 and TRBJ2-1 were favored in newly diagnosed disease.

This clonotype was seen repeatedly, ten times or more. Its antigen specificity is not known. Nothing much larger sits one base from this clone, and base qualities are not available. The time point label here, explained by the study, means: newly diagnosed GD, antithyroid drugs for less than 3 months. RNA was extracted from PBMCs in TRIzol for both TCR sequencing and RNA sequencing. The diagnosis of Graves' disease was made according to American Thyroid Association guidelines. Patients for the study were recruited at an endocrinology department in Xi'an, China. Each patient gave approximately 10 milliliters of peripheral blood, collected in an EDTA anticoagulant tube. Ficoll Paque Plus density gradient separation was used to isolate PBMCs, and no further T cell sorting was performed. RNA quality was checked with an Agilent 2100 Bioanalyzer and agarose gel, and concentration with a NanoDrop 2000. Receptors were amplified or captured by multiplex PCR. The listed sequencing device is Illumina HiSeq 4000. TCR beta libraries were built with iRepertoire HTBI primers and Arm-PCR amplification of CDR3 regions. Before sequencing, the PCR products underwent gel purification. The source study handled its data this way. A total of roughly 58 TRBV and some 15 TRBJ segments were identified across samples and were used for gene usage analysis of CDR3 amino acid clonotypes. COPE and FqMerger were used to merge filtered high-quality paired reads into contigs. BLAST was used to align contigs to the IMGT TRBV, TRBD and TRBJ reference genes, and CDR3 was defined following IMGT. Highly expanded clones were defined as clonotypes with a frequency above 0.1%. Shannon entropy was used to measure repertoire diversity, and the Gini coefficient was used to measure V-J evenness. A clonotype was considered public if more than one individual shared it. The raw public data were reprocessed by TCRdb itself: fastp quality trimming at Q25, MiXCR clonotype calling, in-frame beta chains only. Rows are unified per CDR3 protein, each entry keeping the most common DNA and genes. These V and J calls derive from TCRdb rather than the authors' analysis. A total of around 450,000 distinct CDR3 sequences appear in this sample, 15% to 20% of them only once. The biggest ten clones account for less than 15% of the sample.

From V the trimming removes 5 bases and from J it removes 2 bases, while the gene matches leave 6 bases of the junction unaccounted for. The cysteine opens and the phenylalanine closes a CDR3 of 14 amino acids. Only the CDR3 part of the read is kept: 42 bases, read in frame from the first base. CDR1 is given as MDHEN and CDR2 as SYDVKM, both from the germline V gene. The data were also submitted as part of a second study, on T cells in Graves' hyperthyroidism and ophthalmopathy. As the second study states: Stable Graves' hyperthyroidism was defined as the absence of progression to ophthalmopathy over 18 months of follow-up. The hyperthyroidism patients were between 18 and 65 years old and newly diagnosed, with a disease duration of less than 2 months. Any patient with an uncontrolled infection, another autoimmune disease, pregnancy or lactation was excluded. Diagnoses were based on clinical symptoms, serum thyroxine and TRAb, thyroid ultrasound and orbital computed tomography. The TCR CDR3 was subjected to a first round of RT-PCR using the HTBI primer set and the Qiagen OneStep RT-PCR kit. Most expanded thyroid clonotypes (frequency above 0.001) were also detected in blood, a finding suggesting that blood repertoires may reflect thyroid immune responses. Ophthalmopathy was separated from stable hyperthyroidism by a 13 V-J signature model, with just over 85% sensitivity and about 81% specificity obtained in cross-validation and 80%/75% obtained in testing. In validation, the model predicted progression to ophthalmopathy a median of 6.5 months before onset, with roughly 70% sensitivity and 72.22% specificity. To identify distinguishing TCR V-J signatures, a discovery cohort of 95 to 100 patients was used, comprising some 43 with Graves' ophthalmopathy and approximately 58 with stable Graves' hyperthyroidism. Whether ophthalmopathy could be predicted prospectively was tested in an independent validation cohort made up of roughly 20 hyperthyroidism patients plus 17 patients who later progressed to ophthalmopathy. The 100 or so discovery patients were divided at random into training and test sets in a 7:3 ratio. In addition, the study compared T-cell repertoires in thyroid tissue and in blood from roughly six Graves' hyperthyroidism patients. After sampling, hyperthyroidism patients received methimazole starting at 30 mg daily, and ophthalmopathy patients received high-dose intravenous methylprednisolone. Libraries were constructed in a second round of multiplex PCR, after which size selection and purification were carried out. Sequencing of the libraries was done on an Illumina HiSeq2000 using paired-end 100 bp reads. SOAPnuke was used to process the raw data, with reads discarded if the reads contained adapters or uncalled bases, had a mean Phred below 15, or lacked an exact constant-primer or identifier match. High-quality paired reads were merged using COPE v1.2.5, and each unique nucleotide sequence was defined as a clonotype. MiTCR v1.1 was used to align the clonotypes against IMGT TRBV, TRBD and TRBJ reference segments. The analysis was restricted to V-J combinations with a frequency above 0.0001, which together covered just over 98% of the repertoires. The TCS score was defined as F50 (clonal expansion) divided by E x V (chaos), with BLOSUM62-based TCRdist calculated between CDR3 peptides within each V-J. Welch's t-statistics and random forest reduced roughly 500 V-J features to around 14, which were used in a naive Bayes classifier (R e1071). Sample size was not statistically predetermined, and blinding of investigators to group allocation was not performed. According to the paper, TCR Vbeta CDR3 sequencing was carried out on 135 peripheral blood samples, which came from over 40 ophthalmopathy, 75 to 80 hyperthyroidism and approximately 17 progressor patients.

The receptor comes from a man aged 40-50 years with Graves disease. Donor details come from another sample of the same person, matched by shared clones. The sequences come from peripheral blood mononuclear cells (PBMCs), collected at new diagnosis, from a patient treated with antithyroid drugs. The V and J genes are TRBV28 and TRBJ2-7, with TRBD1 identical over 7 junction bases. The CDR3 region has the sequence CASSPLQGPYEQYF. The DNA sequence follows: TGTGCCAGCAGTCCCCTACAGGGGCCCTACGAGCAGTACTTC.